The TCR beta chain described here comes from a study of T cells in Graves' hyperthyroidism and ophthalmopathy. Study results and limitations: Before onset, by a median of 6.5 months, the model predicted ophthalmopathy.

Ten or more counts support this clonotype. The antigen is undetermined. It was RNA transcripts that yielded the amplified TCR beta CDR3 regions. When the TCR CDR3 underwent first-round RT-PCR, the HTBI primer set was used. TCRdb independently ran MiXCR on the multiplex PCR reads; one entry per CDR3 protein. The sample carries under 800,000 distinct CDR3 sequences, roughly 15% recorded once. The clonotype originates from a woman between 18 and 30 years old with Graves' hyperthyroidism. Sequenced: blood.

The CDR3 region has the DNA TGTGCCAGCAGCCCAATAGCGGGAGGGCGGAACAATGAGCAGTTCTTC. Its translation is CASSPIAGGRNNEQFF. J is TRBJ2-1 and V is TRBV2; 11 nucleotides align to TRBD2. The J segment lost 5 bases and the V segment lost 6 bases, leaving 9 bases of the junction unmatched. The CDR3 sequence is 16 residues long. Germline loops: CDR1 SNHLY, CDR2 FYNNEI. Full variable domain (rest looked up from reference TRBV2 and TRBJ2-1): EPEVTQTPSHQVTQMGQEVILRCVPISNHLYFYWYRQILGQKVEFLVSFYNNEISEKSEIFDDQFSVERPDGSNFTLKIRSTKLEDSAMYFCASSPIAGGRNNEQFFGPGTRLTVL.